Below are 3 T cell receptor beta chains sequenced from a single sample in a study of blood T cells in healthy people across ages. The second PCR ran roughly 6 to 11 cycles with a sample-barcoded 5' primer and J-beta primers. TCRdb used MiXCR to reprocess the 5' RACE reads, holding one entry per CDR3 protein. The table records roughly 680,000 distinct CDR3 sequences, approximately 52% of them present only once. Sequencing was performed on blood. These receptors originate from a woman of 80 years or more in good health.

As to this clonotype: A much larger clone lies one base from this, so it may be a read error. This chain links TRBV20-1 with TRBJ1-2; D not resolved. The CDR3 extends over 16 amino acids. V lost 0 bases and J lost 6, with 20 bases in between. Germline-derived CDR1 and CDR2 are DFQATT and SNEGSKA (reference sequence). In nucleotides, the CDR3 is TGCAGTGCTAGAGATCTAAGGGTCTTGTTCTTCGATGGCTACACCTTC. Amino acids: CSARDLRVLFFDGYTF.

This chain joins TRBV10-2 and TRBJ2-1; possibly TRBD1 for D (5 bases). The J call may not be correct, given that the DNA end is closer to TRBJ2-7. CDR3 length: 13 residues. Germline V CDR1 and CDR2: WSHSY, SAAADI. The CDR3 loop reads CASRFGANYEQYF. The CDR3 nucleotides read TGCGCCAGCAGGTTTGGGGCGAACTACGAGCAGTACTTC.

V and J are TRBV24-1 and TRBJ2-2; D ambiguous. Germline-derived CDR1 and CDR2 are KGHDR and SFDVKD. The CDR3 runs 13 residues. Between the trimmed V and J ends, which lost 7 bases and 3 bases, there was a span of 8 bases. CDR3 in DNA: TGTGCCACCAGACACACCGACACCGGGGAGCTGTTTTTT. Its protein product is CATRHTDTGELFF.